This T cell receptor beta chain emerged from a study of blood T cell repertoires in COVID-19. Study-level information: Both acute and convalescent COVID-19 samples were obtained from the United States, Italy and Spain. T cells, B-cell-depleted T cells, or PBMCs supplied cDNA or gDNA.

Original methodology: Estimation of nucleated cell counts was performed using reference gene primer amplification. The repertoire was sequenced with immunoSEQ multiplex PCR; TCRdb's copy has only in-frame clones and lacks some. The V and J calls and clone size come from that table; D and trimming were worked out from the DNA. The data contain more than 200,000 clones, around 85% of them singletons. Germline CDR1 MNHEY, CDR2 SVGEGT. This CDR3 region has 16 residues. V lost 6 bases, J lost 3 bases, and 18 bases lay in between. This rearrangement joins TRBV6-2 or TRBV6-3 to TRBJ1-5; D perhaps matches TRBD1 (5 bases). Specimen: peripheral blood. The source of this sequence is a woman in her fifties or sixties with acute or convalescent COVID-19. The CDR3 DNA reads as TGTGCCAGCAGCTTAACGAAGGGGCCTTCCAATCAGCCCCAGCATTTT. Amino acid sequence: CASSLTKGPSNQPQHF.